The subject of this entry is one T cell receptor beta chain. Its antigen remains unknown. Time point given: patch test 3, about 24 weeks after DPC sensitization. The treatment was: therapeutic diphenylcyclopropenone sensitization with weekly scalp DPC. Separate cDNA molecules received unique molecular identifiers, which the library attached to them. In TCRdb, the RACE reads were re-called with MiXCR into one record per CDR3 protein. The data hold about 190,000 distinct CDR3 sequences, with 20% to 25% observed a single time. The record originates from a study of human T cells and chemical hapten exposure. Looking at the study overall: Doses of diphenylcyclopropenone went to the patients' scalps weekly throughout the approximately 22-week study.

CDR3 length: 13 amino acids. CDR1 SQVTM and CDR2 ANQGSEA come from the germline V gene. With 7 bases removed from V and 4 bases from J, the gap between germline ends came to 16 bases. General study findings and limits: No shift was seen in TCRs above 1 in 1000 frequency with DPC sensitization. Expanded TCRs formed significantly more large CDR3 similarity clusters than controls.

The chain couples TRBV29-1 to TRBJ1-2, with D hard to call. The source was whole blood, collected in connection with sensitization to the hapten diphenylcyclopropenone (DPC). The origin of this receptor is a woman in her thirties or forties with alopecia areata. Some clones in this sample may be carry-over from other donors' samples. CDR3 DNA sequence: TGCAGCGCTCTGAATCCAGTACTCTATGGCTACACCTTC. Residues: CSALNPVLYGYTF.